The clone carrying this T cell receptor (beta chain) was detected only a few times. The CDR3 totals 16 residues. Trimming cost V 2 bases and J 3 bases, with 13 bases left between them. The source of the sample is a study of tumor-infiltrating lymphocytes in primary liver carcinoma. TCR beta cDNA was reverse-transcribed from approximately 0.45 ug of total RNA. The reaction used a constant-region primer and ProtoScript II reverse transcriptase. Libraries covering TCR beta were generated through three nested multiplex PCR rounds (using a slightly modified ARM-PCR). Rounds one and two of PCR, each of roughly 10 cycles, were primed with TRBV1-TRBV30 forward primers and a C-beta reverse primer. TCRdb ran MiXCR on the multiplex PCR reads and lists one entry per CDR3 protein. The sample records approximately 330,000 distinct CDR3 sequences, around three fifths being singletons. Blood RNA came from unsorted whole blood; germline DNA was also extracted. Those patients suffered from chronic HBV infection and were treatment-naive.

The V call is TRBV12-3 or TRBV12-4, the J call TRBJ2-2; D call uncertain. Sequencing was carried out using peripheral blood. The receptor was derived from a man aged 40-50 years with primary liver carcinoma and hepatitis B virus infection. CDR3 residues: CASSLLGGSYTGELFF. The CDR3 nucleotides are TGTGCCAGCAGTTTATTGGGCGGATCCTACACCGGGGAGCTGTTTTTT.